Listed below are T cell receptor beta chains from one sample, sequenced in a study of blood T cell repertoires in COVID-19. Sequencing was performed with immunoSEQ multiplex PCR; in TCRdb, only in-frame clones are kept and a portion is missing. The sample carries some 220,000 clones, 80% recorded once. The material sequenced was peripheral blood. The receptors derive from a human donor in a cohort sampled during active COVID-19. CDR3s include the opening cysteine and the closing phenylalanine or tryptophan. A D gene is named only where the DNA matches it firmly. Size tells how often a clone was seen (once, few, many) or the class of an expanded clone, and some rows leave it out.

j_gene: TRBJ2-2; len: 16; v_gene: TRBV7-2; d_gene: TRBD2; abundance: .; CDR3aa: CASSPRLAGDTGELFF; CDR3nt: TGTGCCAGCAGCCCCCGTCTAGCGGGAGACACCGGGGAGCTGTTTTTT
j_gene: TRBJ2-1; len: 11; v_gene: TRBV7-2; d_gene: .; abundance: .; CDR3aa: CASSHGWEQFF; CDR3nt: TGTGCCAGCAGCCACGGGTGGGAGCAGTTCTTC
j_gene: TRBJ1-5; len: 15; v_gene: TRBV5-1; d_gene: .; abundance: many; CDR3aa: CASSLMGRSNQPQHF; CDR3nt: TGCGCCAGCAGCTTGATGGGCAGGAGCAATCAGCCCCAGCATTTT
j_gene: TRBJ1-4; len: 15; v_gene: TRBV2; d_gene: .; abundance: .; CDR3aa: CASSPLKGKVEKLFF; CDR3nt: TGTGCCAGCAGTCCCCTAAAGGGGAAGGTTGAAAAACTGTTTTTT
j_gene: TRBJ2-7; len: 15; v_gene: TRBV10-3; d_gene: .; abundance: .; CDR3aa: CAISGTRASSYEQYF; CDR3nt: TGTGCCATCAGTGGGACACGGGCCAGCTCCTACGAGCAGTACTTC
j_gene: TRBJ1-5; len: 13; v_gene: TRBV3-1/TRBV3-2; d_gene: .; abundance: .; CDR3aa: CASSQAVRGPQHF; CDR3nt: TGTGCCAGCAGCCAGGCGGTCCGGGGGCCCCAGCATTTT
j_gene: TRBJ2-1; len: 19; v_gene: TRBV18; d_gene: TRBD2; abundance: few; CDR3aa: CASSPRGLAGENRDNEQFF; CDR3nt: TGTGCCAGCTCACCACGGGGACTAGCGGGAGAGAATCGGGACAATGAGCAGTTCTTC
j_gene: TRBJ1-3; len: 15; v_gene: TRBV28; d_gene: .; abundance: once; CDR3aa: CASSPPREHGNTIYF; CDR3nt: TGTGCCAGCAGTCCCCCCAGGGAACATGGAAACACCATATATTTT
j_gene: TRBJ2-5; len: 15; v_gene: TRBV24-1; d_gene: TRBD2; abundance: .; CDR3aa: CATSDPRGGEETQYF; CDR3nt: TGTGCCACCAGTGACCCCCGGGGGGGTGAAGAGACCCAGTACTTC
j_gene: TRBJ2-7; len: 14; v_gene: TRBV7-2; d_gene: .; abundance: .; CDR3aa: CASSPAGGFHEQYF; CDR3nt: TGTGCCAGCAGCCCAGCAGGAGGGTTCCACGAGCAGTACTTC
j_gene: TRBJ1-2; len: 15; v_gene: TRBV7-2; d_gene: .; abundance: many; CDR3aa: CASSLGGGTNYGYTF; CDR3nt: TGTGCCAGCAGCTTAGGTGGAGGGACGAACTATGGCTACACCTTC
j_gene: TRBJ1-2; len: 15; v_gene: TRBV27; d_gene: TRBD1; abundance: .; CDR3aa: CASRNRGQGNYGYTF; CDR3nt: TGTGCCAGCAGAAATAGGGGGCAGGGAAACTATGGCTACACCTTC
j_gene: TRBJ2-5; len: 16; v_gene: TRBV3-1/TRBV3-2; d_gene: TRBD2; abundance: .; CDR3aa: CASSLPFVSGKETQYF; CDR3nt: TGTGCCAGCAGCCTCCCGTTTGTTAGCGGGAAAGAGACCCAGTACTTC
j_gene: TRBJ1-4; len: 15; v_gene: TRBV5-4; d_gene: .; abundance: .; CDR3aa: CASSLKDSTNEKLFF; CDR3nt: TGTGCCAGCAGCTTGAAGGACTCAACTAATGAAAAACTGTTTTTT
j_gene: TRBJ1-2; len: 14; v_gene: TRBV5-4; d_gene: .; abundance: .; CDR3aa: CASERWGGKGGYTF; CDR3nt: TGTGCCAGCGAACGTTGGGGGGGAAAGGGTGGCTACACCTTC
j_gene: TRBJ1-6; len: 14; v_gene: TRBV27; d_gene: .; abundance: .; CDR3aa: CASSLDRQSSPLHF; CDR3nt: TGTGCCAGCAGTTTAGACAGGCAGAGTTCACCCCTCCACTTT
j_gene: TRBJ1-1; len: 16; v_gene: TRBV27; d_gene: .; abundance: .; CDR3aa: CASSPRGRLTNTEAFF; CDR3nt: TGTGCCAGCAGCCCGCGGGGGAGGTTGACGAACACTGAAGCTTTCTTT
j_gene: TRBJ1-2; len: 14; v_gene: TRBV28; d_gene: .; abundance: .; CDR3aa: CASRPQQGPYGYTF; CDR3nt: TGTGCCAGCAGGCCGCAACAGGGCCCCTATGGCTACACCTTC
j_gene: TRBJ1-2; len: 14; v_gene: TRBV7-2; d_gene: .; abundance: .; CDR3aa: CASSFGLPNYGYTF; CDR3nt: TGTGCCAGCAGCTTCGGTTTACCCAACTATGGCTACACCTTC
j_gene: TRBJ2-5; len: 18; v_gene: TRBV2; d_gene: TRBD1; abundance: .; CDR3aa: CASSHSSEPGQTEETQYF; CDR3nt: TGTGCCAGCAGCCACAGCTCCGAGCCGGGACAGACTGAAGAGACCCAGTACTTC
j_gene: TRBJ2-5; len: 16; v_gene: TRBV3-1/TRBV3-2; d_gene: .; abundance: .; CDR3aa: CASSQDSGGPQETQYF; CDR3nt: TGTGCCAGCAGCCAAGATTCCGGGGGGCCGCAGGAGACCCAGTACTTC
j_gene: TRBJ1-3; len: 15; v_gene: TRBV6-6; d_gene: .; abundance: once; CDR3aa: CASSYGRGRGNTIYF; CDR3nt: TGTGCCAGCAGTTACGGGCGGGGTAGGGGAAACACCATATATTTT
j_gene: TRBJ1-2; len: 17; v_gene: TRBV7-2; d_gene: TRBD1; abundance: .; CDR3aa: CASSIVLGLGTGDGYTF; CDR3nt: TGTGCCAGCAGCATCGTGTTAGGTCTCGGGACAGGGGATGGCTACACCTTC
j_gene: TRBJ2-2; len: 14; v_gene: TRBV10-3; d_gene: .; abundance: .; CDR3aa: CAISLFGGTGELFF; CDR3nt: TGTGCCATCAGCCTGTTTGGAGGGACCGGGGAGCTGTTTTTT
j_gene: TRBJ2-3; len: 15; v_gene: TRBV28; d_gene: .; abundance: .; CDR3aa: CASGIQGQTPDTQYF; CDR3nt: TGTGCCAGCGGCATTCAAGGACAGACCCCAGATACGCAGTATTTT
j_gene: TRBJ2-7; len: 16; v_gene: TRBV6-2/TRBV6-3; d_gene: TRBD2; abundance: once; CDR3aa: CASSYSQRGPTYEQYF; CDR3nt: TGTGCCAGCAGTTACAGTCAGCGGGGTCCTACCTACGAGCAGTACTTC
j_gene: TRBJ2-1; len: 13; v_gene: TRBV28; d_gene: TRBD1; abundance: .; CDR3aa: CATLDRELNEQFF; CDR3nt: TGTGCCACTTTGGACAGGGAATTAAATGAGCAGTTCTTC
j_gene: TRBJ1-1; len: 15; v_gene: TRBV6-2/TRBV6-3; d_gene: TRBD1; abundance: .; CDR3aa: CASSYPGTENTEAFF; CDR3nt: TGTGCCAGCAGTTACCCCGGGACAGAGAACACTGAAGCTTTCTTT
j_gene: TRBJ1-1; len: 13; v_gene: TRBV19; d_gene: TRBD1; abundance: .; CDR3aa: CASSISQTGEAFF; CDR3nt: TGTGCCAGTAGTATCTCTCAGACAGGGGAAGCTTTCTTT
j_gene: TRBJ1-2; len: 14; v_gene: TRBV19; d_gene: .; abundance: .; CDR3aa: CASSVKGGRHGYTF; CDR3nt: TGTGCCAGTAGTGTAAAAGGAGGTCGGCATGGCTACACCTTC
j_gene: TRBJ1-1; len: 16; v_gene: TRBV7-2; d_gene: TRBD1; abundance: .; CDR3aa: CASSTGTGVMGEMWIF; CDR3nt: TGTGCCAGCAGCACCGGGACAGGAGTAATGGGTGAGATGTGGATCTTT
j_gene: TRBJ1-1; len: 12; v_gene: TRBV28; d_gene: .; abundance: .; CDR3aa: CASGSGGTEAFF; CDR3nt: TGTGCCAGCGGGAGCGGGGGCACTGAAGCTTTCTTT
j_gene: TRBJ1-5; len: 15; v_gene: TRBV5-6; d_gene: .; abundance: .; CDR3aa: CASSRFTGNHQPQHF; CDR3nt: TGTGCCAGCAGCCGTTTCACAGGAAACCATCAGCCCCAGCATTTT
j_gene: TRBJ2-5; len: 15; v_gene: TRBV7-2; d_gene: TRBD2; abundance: .; CDR3aa: CASSFQTSGAETQYF; CDR3nt: TGTGCCAGCAGCTTTCAGACTAGCGGGGCGGAGACCCAGTACTTC
j_gene: TRBJ2-5; len: 16; v_gene: TRBV3-1/TRBV3-2; d_gene: TRBD2; abundance: .; CDR3aa: CASSPQGLAGGETQYF; CDR3nt: TGTGCCAGCAGCCCTCAGGGACTAGCGGGAGGGGAGACCCAGTACTTC
j_gene: TRBJ1-1; len: 12; v_gene: TRBV24-1; d_gene: .; abundance: once; CDR3aa: CATSDKNTEAFF; CDR3nt: TGTGCCACCAGTGACAAAAACACTGAAGCTTTCTTT
j_gene: TRBJ2-1; len: 19; v_gene: TRBV19; d_gene: TRBD2; abundance: .; CDR3aa: CASSIGPGNSGSSYNEQFF; CDR3nt: TGTGCCAGTAGTATAGGTCCAGGGAATAGCGGGAGCTCCTACAATGAGCAGTTCTTC
j_gene: TRBJ1-3; len: 17; v_gene: TRBV4-1; d_gene: TRBD1; abundance: .; CDR3aa: CASSHPSPGGLGNTIYF; CDR3nt: TGCGCCAGCAGCCATCCCTCTCCAGGGGGCTTAGGAAACACCATATATTTT
j_gene: TRBJ1-5; len: 15; v_gene: TRBV6-5; d_gene: .; abundance: few; CDR3aa: CASSYSTRGGQPQHF; CDR3nt: TGTGCCAGCAGTTACTCGACCAGGGGAGGGCAGCCCCAGCATTTT
j_gene: TRBJ2-7; len: 16; v_gene: TRBV11-2; d_gene: TRBD2; abundance: .; CDR3aa: CASSPGALADVHEQYF; CDR3nt: TGTGCCAGCAGCCCGGGGGCACTAGCGGATGTCCACGAGCAGTACTTC
j_gene: TRBJ2-5; len: 17; v_gene: TRBV7-9; d_gene: TRBD2; abundance: .; CDR3aa: CASSLARTSGRWETQYF; CDR3nt: TGTGCCAGCAGCTTAGCGAGGACTAGCGGGAGATGGGAGACCCAGTACTTC